The rows below give T cell receptor beta chains drawn from one sample of a study of shared clonotypes between healthy human individuals. Using immunoSEQ multiplex PCR, the repertoire was profiled, and TCRdb retains in-frame clones only, with some absent. Among over 2 million clones listed, about nine tenths were seen once. Sequenced material: naive CD4+ T cells from PBMCs. These receptors came from a man aged 18 to 30 in good health. Some clones in this sample may be carry-over from other donors' samples. Both conserved end residues are part of each CDR3. D genes are given only for firm matches. The size entry is marked missing in some rows and otherwise reads once, few, many or a size class.

TRBV7-2	.	.	TRBJ2-1	TGTGCCAGCAGCTTAGCGGCGGGACAGGGGGCTAGCGGGAGGGTCAGGGATGAGCAGTTCTTC	CASSLAAGQGASGRVRDEQFF
TRBV28	.	TRBD2	TRBJ2-3	TGTGCCAGCAGTTTATTGGGCGGGAGACCCCATACGCAGTATTTT	CASSLLGGRPHTQYF
TRBV6-1	.	.	TRBJ1-1	TGTGCCAGCAGTGGCGGCAGGTTGGACACTGAAGCTTTCTTT	CASSGGRLDTEAFF
TRBV29-1	once	.	TRBJ2-4	TGCAGCGTTGAGGGGGGGCAGGCCCTAGCCAAAAACATTCAGTACTTC	CSVEGGQALAKNIQYF
TRBV28	.	TRBD2	TRBJ2-1	TGTGCCAGCAGTTTGGGGACGGGACTAGCGGGAGGGGGTGAGCAGTTCTTC	CASSLGTGLAGGGEQFF
TRBV6-1	.	.	TRBJ2-7	TGTGCCAGCAGTGTGGCCTGGGGCGAGCAGTACTTC	CASSVAWGEQYF
TRBV5-4	.	.	TRBJ2-1	TGTGCCAGCAGCTTTAGGGAGGCCGGTGATGAGCAGTTCTTC	CASSFREAGDEQFF
TRBV6-1	.	.	TRBJ2-2	TGTGCCAGCAGTGTCGCGAACACCGGGGAGCTGTTTTTT	CASSVANTGELFF
TRBV2	.	.	TRBJ2-1	TGTGCCAGCAGGTTGAAGGTGGGGGGCTTCAAGAATGAGCAGTTCTTC	CASRLKVGGFKNEQFF
TRBV30	.	.	TRBJ1-1	TGTGCCTGGAGTTGGATGAACACTGAAGCTTTCTTT	CAWSWMNTEAFF
TRBV6-5	.	.	TRBJ2-7	TGTGCCAGCAGTTACGTGGCGGGGTCTTTCTACGAGCAGTACTTC	CASSYVAGSFYEQYF
TRBV11-2	once	TRBD2	TRBJ2-1	TGTGCCAGCAGCTTAGTAGCGGGAGGGATCAATGAGCAGTTCTTC	CASSLVAGGINEQFF
TRBV28	.	TRBD1	TRBJ2-7	TGTGCCAGCCTTGAGGGGACAGGGTTTAGCTACGAGCAGTACTTC	CASLEGTGFSYEQYF
TRBV6-6	.	TRBD2	TRBJ2-2	TGTGCCAGCAGCCGGACAACGACTAGCGGGGGACGGGAGCTGTTTTTT	CASSRTTTSGGRELFF
TRBV11-1	.	.	TRBJ2-1	TGTGCCAGCAGCTTATATAGGGCGGGGTGGAGCTCCTACAATGAGCAGTTCTTC	CASSLYRAGWSSYNEQFF
TRBV7-2	once	.	TRBJ1-1	TGTGCCAGCAGCCCGGGGGGCCGGGCCGAAGAAGCTTTCTTT	CASSPGGRAEEAFF
TRBV28	.	.	TRBJ2-3	TGTGCCAGCAGGCGTATCGGGGGACGTACAGATACGCAGTATTTT	CASRRIGGRTDTQYF
TRBV18	.	TRBD1	TRBJ1-1	TGTGCCAGCTCAGAGGGACAGGGGAAGAACACTGAAGCTTTCTTT	CASSEGQGKNTEAFF
TRBV4-1	.	.	TRBJ1-4	TGCGCCAGCAGCCAAGAATGGAGGGGAATTAATGAAAAACTGTTTTTT	CASSQEWRGINEKLFF
TRBV6-6	.	.	TRBJ1-1	TGTGCCAGCATTGCAACAGGCCTGTATCTCACTGAAGCTTTCTTT	CASIATGLYLTEAFF
TRBV19	.	.	TRBJ1-1	TGTGCCAGTACCCTAGGACAGCTGAACACTGAAGCTTTCTTT	CASTLGQLNTEAFF
TRBV7-2	.	TRBD2	TRBJ2-2	TGTGCCAGCAGCTTAACGGCACTAGCGGGGAACACCGGGGAGCTGTTTTTT	CASSLTALAGNTGELFF
TRBV7-2	.	TRBD1	TRBJ2-7	TGTGCCAGCACCCTGCAGGGGACAGGGGGCTACGAGCAGTACTTC	CASTLQGTGGYEQYF
TRBV9	.	.	TRBJ1-1	TGTGCCAGCAGCGCAAGGACGAGGGGAGGAACTGAAGCTTTCTTT	CASSARTRGGTEAFF
TRBV6-1	once	.	TRBJ1-3	TGTGCCAGCACCCCCGGGGGCGCGGGAGGAAACACCATATATTTT	CASTPGGAGGNTIYF
TRBV2	once	.	TRBJ1-4	TGTGCCAGCATGGGGGGGCGCGGAGAAAAACTGTTTTTT	CASMGGRGEKLFF
TRBV11-2	few	TRBD1	TRBJ1-1	TGTGCCAGCAGCATCAGGACAGGGGGCGGTGGTGAAGCTTTCTTT	CASSIRTGGGGEAFF
TRBV6-4	.	.	TRBJ2-4	TGTGCCAGCAGTGACGCGGGTGGCATTCAGTACTTC	CASSDAGGIQYF
TRBV4-2	.	TRBD1	TRBJ2-1	TGTGCCAGCAGCCCGCTCGGACAGGGGTTGGATTTGAGCTCCTACAATGAGCAGTTCTTC	CASSPLGQGLDLSSYNEQFF
TRBV28	.	.	TRBJ2-4	TGTGCCAGCAGTCTGGACAGCTTGATAGCCAAAAACATTCAGTACTTC	CASSLDSLIAKNIQYF
TRBV6-1	few	.	TRBJ2-1	TGTGCCAGCAGTGAAGCGGGAGGTACCTACAATGAGCAGTTCTTC	CASSEAGGTYNEQFF
TRBV28	.	.	TRBJ2-5	TGTGCCAGGGGGGGTGGACTACTTGAGACCCAGTACTTC	CARGGGLLETQYF
TRBV7-6	.	.	TRBJ2-7	TGTGCCAGCAGCTTAGCGACGGGCGTTACCTACGAGCAGTACTTC	CASSLATGVTYEQYF
TRBV7-9	.	TRBD1	TRBJ1-2	TGTGCCAGCATCGAAGGGGGCCTGAACTATGGCTACACCTTC	CASIEGGLNYGYTF
TRBV5-1	.	.	TRBJ2-1	TGCGCCAGCAGTCTTGATACCCCCCCCAATGAGCAGTTCTTC	CASSLDTPPNEQFF
TRBV28	.	TRBD1	TRBJ2-7	TGTGCCAGCAGGCCCCCGGGACAGTCGGTTACCTACGAGCAGTACTTC	CASRPPGQSVTYEQYF
TRBV5-1	.	TRBD2	TRBJ2-5	TGCGCCAGTCATACCGGGACTAGCGGAATCCAAGAGACCCAGTACTTC	CASHTGTSGIQETQYF
TRBV6-1	few	.	TRBJ1-3	TGTGCCAGCAGCCGACAGCAGCAGGACACCATATATTTT	CASSRQQQDTIYF
TRBV28	.	.	TRBJ1-1	TGTGCCAGCATTCAGGGATGGAACACTGAAGCTTTCTTT	CASIQGWNTEAFF
TRBV4-2	.	TRBD1	TRBJ1-5	TGTGCCAGCAGCCGCAACAGGGGGCCGAATCAGCCCCAGCATTTT	CASSRNRGPNQPQHF
TRBV7-9	.	.	TRBJ2-3	TGTGCCAGCAGCTTAGCGTCCGGGATAGAAGATACGCAGTATTTT	CASSLASGIEDTQYF
TRBV28	.	.	TRBJ2-7	TGTGCCAGCAGCCCTACCCCAAGCCTACCCTACGAGCAGTACTTC	CASSPTPSLPYEQYF
TRBV28	.	TRBD1	TRBJ2-7	TGTGCCAGCAGCCCCGGGACAGGCTACGAGCAGTACTTC	CASSPGTGYEQYF
TRBV9	few	.	TRBJ1-4	TGTGCCAGCGCGTCAGCCGGGGAAAAACTGTTTTTT	CASASAGEKLFF
TRBV15	once	TRBD2	TRBJ2-3	TGTGCCACCAGCCCTCGGGGTAGCGGGAACTATGCAGATACGCAGTATTTT	CATSPRGSGNYADTQYF
TRBV4-3	.	TRBD1	TRBJ1-1	TGCGCCAGCAGCCGAGGACAGGCCGTCACTGAAGCTTTCTTT	CASSRGQAVTEAFF
TRBV7-2	.	TRBD2	TRBJ2-1	TGTGCCAGCAGCTTATTAAGGCTAGCGGGAGATCAGTTCTTC	CASSLLRLAGDQFF
TRBV7-8	.	.	TRBJ1-3	TGTGCCAGCAGCCTATACTTGGGTCTGCAGGGAAACACCATATATTTT	CASSLYLGLQGNTIYF
TRBV4-2	.	.	TRBJ2-2	TGTGCCAGCAGCCAAGGTCTGTGGATGGAGGGGACGCTAGCGAACACCGGGGAGCTGTTTTTT	CASSQGLWMEGTLANTGELFF
TRBV6-5	.	.	TRBJ1-2	TGTGCCAGCAGGGATACAGCTAACTATGGCTACACCTTC	CASRDTANYGYTF
TRBV27	.	.	TRBJ2-7	TGTGCCAGCAGTTTCGGACCCCTTGATTATTACGAGCAGTACTTC	CASSFGPLDYYEQYF
TRBV13	few	.	TRBJ2-4	TGTGCCAGCAGCTTATTAGGGGAACAAAACATTCAGTACTTC	CASSLLGEQNIQYF
TRBV7-9	.	TRBD2	TRBJ2-2	TGTGCCAGCAGCTTACATGGGACTAGAATCATCAGGGAGCTGTTTTTT	CASSLHGTRIIRELFF
TRBV5-1	once	.	TRBJ2-5	TGCGCCAGCAGCTTGGAAGTCGGTAAAGAGACCCAGTACTTC	CASSLEVGKETQYF